Listed below are T cell receptor beta chains from one sample, sequenced in a study of T cells in Graves' hyperthyroidism and ophthalmopathy. One entry per CDR3 protein, called by TCRdb with MiXCR from the multiplex PCR reads. In the table there are approximately 690,000 distinct CDR3 sequences, about 14% of which are singletons. Sequenced input: blood. All receptors come from a woman between 45 and 65 years old with Graves' ophthalmopathy. CDR3s include the opening cysteine and the closing phenylalanine or tryptophan. Each record gives: CDR3 protein, CDR3 DNA, D gene, J gene, V gene, clone size. D genes are given only for firm matches. Where a row states a size, it is once, few, many or the class of an expanded clone; other rows omit it.

cdr3_aa: CASSLRGQGKNIQYF
cdr3_nt: TGTGCCAGCAGCTTAAGGGGGCAAGGCAAAAACATTCAGTACTTC
d_call: TRBD1
j_call: TRBJ2-4
v_call: TRBV7-9
clone_size: many

cdr3_aa: CASSESRLLNYGYTF
cdr3_nt: TGTGCCAGCAGTGAAAGCAGGTTATTAAACTATGGCTACACCTTC
d_call: .
j_call: TRBJ1-2
v_call: TRBV6-1
clone_size: many

cdr3_aa: CSPAGTSSWGEQYF
cdr3_nt: TGCAGCCCCGCGGGGACTAGCTCGTGGGGCGAGCAGTACTTC
d_call: TRBD2
j_call: TRBJ2-7
v_call: TRBV20-1
clone_size: many

cdr3_aa: CASSTQRLADYNEQFF
cdr3_nt: TGTGCCAGTAGTACCCAACGACTAGCGGACTACAATGAGCAGTTCTTC
d_call: TRBD2
j_call: TRBJ2-1
v_call: TRBV19
clone_size: many

cdr3_aa: CASSTPGTTTDTQYF
cdr3_nt: TGTGCCAGCAGTACTCCCGGGACTACAACAGATACGCAGTATTTT
d_call: TRBD2
j_call: TRBJ2-3
v_call: TRBV28
clone_size: few

cdr3_aa: CASSYSMREAKWNTQYF
cdr3_nt: TGTGCCAGCAGTTACTCGATGCGGGAGGCCAAATGGAATACGCAGTATTTT
d_call: TRBD2
j_call: TRBJ2-3
v_call: TRBV6-5
clone_size: many

cdr3_aa: CASSSRIGTPNTEAFF
cdr3_nt: TGTGCCAGCAGCTCTAGAATCGGGACACCGAACACTGAAGCTTTCTTT
d_call: .
j_call: TRBJ1-1
v_call: TRBV7-9
clone_size: .

cdr3_aa: CASSQGLGPPEQFF
cdr3_nt: TGCGCCAGCAGCCAAGGATTGGGTCCTCCGGAGCAGTTCTTC
d_call: .
j_call: TRBJ2-1
v_call: TRBV4-3
clone_size: many

cdr3_aa: CSAEAGLEGLFF
cdr3_nt: TGCAGTGCTGAGGCCGGGCTCGAAGGCCTGTTTTTT
d_call: .
j_call: TRBJ1-4
v_call: TRBV20-1
clone_size: .

cdr3_aa: CASRTRLAGMSYNEQFF
cdr3_nt: TGTGCCAGCAGGACAAGACTAGCGGGAATGTCCTACAATGAGCAGTTCTTC
d_call: TRBD2
j_call: TRBJ2-1
v_call: TRBV6-1
clone_size: many

cdr3_aa: CASSSDPTYEQYF
cdr3_nt: TGCGCCAGCAGCTCTGATCCGACCTACGAGCAGTACTTC
d_call: .
j_call: TRBJ2-7
v_call: TRBV5-1
clone_size: many

cdr3_aa: CASSDLAGVYEQFF
cdr3_nt: TGTGCCAGCAGCGACCTAGCGGGAGTCTATGAGCAGTTCTTC
d_call: TRBD2
j_call: TRBJ2-1
v_call: TRBV9
clone_size: .

cdr3_aa: CATSRNDRAADTQYF
cdr3_nt: TGTGCCACCAGCAGAAATGACAGGGCAGCAGATACGCAGTATTTT
d_call: TRBD1
j_call: TRBJ2-3
v_call: TRBV15
clone_size: many

cdr3_aa: CASSFGFGELFF
cdr3_nt: TGTGCCAGCAGCTTTGGTTTCGGGGAGCTGTTTTTT
d_call: .
j_call: TRBJ2-2
v_call: TRBV5-6
clone_size: .

cdr3_aa: CASSQGDLSGPTLRSSYNEQFF
cdr3_nt: TGTGCCAGCAGCCAAGGAGACTTGAGCGGACCCACGCTCAGGAGCTCCTACAATGAGCAGTTCTTC
d_call: .
j_call: TRBJ2-1
v_call: TRBV3-1
clone_size: few

cdr3_aa: CASSWGLAGAADTQYF
cdr3_nt: TGTGCCAGCAGCTGGGGACTAGCGGGAGCGGCAGATACGCAGTATTTT
d_call: TRBD2
j_call: TRBJ2-3
v_call: TRBV7-3
clone_size: few

cdr3_aa: CASSIPGGGPNNEQFF
cdr3_nt: TGTGCCAGCAGCATACCCGGCGGGGGTCCAAACAATGAGCAGTTCTTC
d_call: TRBD2
j_call: TRBJ2-1
v_call: TRBV12-3/TRBV12-4
clone_size: many

cdr3_aa: CATSDDRGNEQFF
cdr3_nt: TGTGCCACCAGCGACGACAGGGGCAATGAGCAGTTCTTC
d_call: TRBD1
j_call: TRBJ2-1
v_call: TRBV15
clone_size: .

cdr3_aa: CASSPPAGTSGRYEQYF
cdr3_nt: TGTGCCAGCAGCCCACCTGCCGGGACTAGCGGGAGGTACGAGCAGTACTTC
d_call: TRBD2
j_call: TRBJ2-7
v_call: TRBV4-2
clone_size: .

cdr3_aa: CASSASGVSGETQYF
cdr3_nt: TGTGCCAGCAGCGCAAGCGGTGTGAGCGGAGAGACCCAGTACTTC
d_call: .
j_call: TRBJ2-5
v_call: TRBV9
clone_size: many

cdr3_aa: CASSPTGVYGYTF
cdr3_nt: TGTGCCAGCAGCCCTACAGGGGTCTATGGCTACACCTTC
d_call: TRBD1
j_call: TRBJ1-2
v_call: TRBV7-2
clone_size: many

cdr3_aa: CAWSGTSYTYEQYF
cdr3_nt: TGTGCCTGGAGTGGGACAAGTTATACCTACGAGCAGTACTTC
d_call: .
j_call: TRBJ2-7
v_call: TRBV30
clone_size: many

cdr3_aa: CATRQGTEEKLFF
cdr3_nt: TGTGCCACTAGACAGGGGACAGAGGAAAAACTGTTTTTT
d_call: TRBD1
j_call: TRBJ1-4
v_call: TRBV2
clone_size: few

cdr3_aa: CASSIGLTANEQFF
cdr3_nt: TGTGCCAGTAGTATAGGATTGACTGCTAATGAGCAGTTCTTC
d_call: .
j_call: TRBJ2-1
v_call: TRBV19
clone_size: few

cdr3_aa: CSARTSTGSGYGYTF
cdr3_nt: TGCAGTGCTAGGACTTCGACCGGTTCTGGCTATGGCTACACCTTC
d_call: .
j_call: TRBJ1-2
v_call: TRBV20-1
clone_size: .

cdr3_aa: CASSPPNPFPEQYF
cdr3_nt: TGTGCCAGCAGCCCACCTAACCCTTTCCCCGAGCAGTACTTC
d_call: .
j_call: TRBJ2-7
v_call: TRBV7-9
clone_size: many

cdr3_aa: CAIRSGTGAPKETQYF
cdr3_nt: TGTGCCATCAGGTCCGGGACAGGGGCTCCAAAAGAGACCCAGTACTTC
d_call: TRBD1
j_call: TRBJ2-5
v_call: TRBV10-3
clone_size: many

cdr3_aa: CASSLALAGGNTGELFF
cdr3_nt: TGTGCCAGCAGCTTAGCGTTAGCGGGAGGTAACACCGGGGAGCTGTTTTTT
d_call: TRBD2
j_call: TRBJ2-2
v_call: TRBV7-6
clone_size: .

cdr3_aa: CASSQAPRDTQYF
cdr3_nt: TGCGCCAGCAGCCAGGCACCTAGGGATACGCAGTATTTT
d_call: .
j_call: TRBJ2-3
v_call: TRBV4-3
clone_size: many

cdr3_aa: CASSLVLGSGTLAKNIQYF
cdr3_nt: TGCGCCAGCAGCTTGGTATTGGGGTCAGGTACTCTAGCCAAAAACATTCAGTACTTC
d_call: .
j_call: TRBJ2-4
v_call: TRBV5-1
clone_size: many

cdr3_aa: CASSRDFAGELFF
cdr3_nt: TGTGCCAGCAGCCGTGATTTCGCCGGGGAGCTGTTTTTT
d_call: .
j_call: TRBJ2-2
v_call: TRBV7-3
clone_size: many

cdr3_aa: CASLRPGVSAGDTDTQYF
cdr3_nt: TGTGCCAGCCTCAGACCAGGGGTTTCGGCGGGGGACACAGATACGCAGTATTTT
d_call: .
j_call: TRBJ2-3
v_call: TRBV7-9
clone_size: many

cdr3_aa: CASSEERAGAIYF
cdr3_nt: TGTGCCAGCAGTGAAGAACGGGCTGGGGCCATATATTTT
d_call: .
j_call: TRBJ1-3
v_call: TRBV2
clone_size: .

cdr3_aa: CASIRAVEETQYF
cdr3_nt: TGTGCCAGCATTAGAGCGGTAGAAGAGACCCAGTACTTC
d_call: .
j_call: TRBJ2-5
v_call: TRBV2
clone_size: many

cdr3_aa: CATSDSSTGTSGIYETQYF
cdr3_nt: TGTGCCACCAGTGACTCCTCTACTGGGACTAGCGGGATATACGAGACCCAGTACTTC
d_call: TRBD2
j_call: TRBJ2-5
v_call: TRBV24-1
clone_size: few

cdr3_aa: CASSNDRGGEETQYF
cdr3_nt: TGTGCCAGCAGCAATGACAGGGGCGGGGAAGAGACCCAGTACTTC
d_call: TRBD1
j_call: TRBJ2-5
v_call: TRBV6-1
clone_size: many

cdr3_aa: CASSLGGAGAQYNEQFF
cdr3_nt: TGCGCCAGCAGCCTGGGGGGAGCGGGAGCCCAGTACAATGAGCAGTTCTTC
d_call: TRBD2
j_call: TRBJ2-1
v_call: TRBV5-1
clone_size: many

cdr3_aa: CASSFSGRAFEQFF
cdr3_nt: TGTGCCAGCAGTTTTAGCGGGAGGGCCTTTGAGCAGTTCTTC
d_call: TRBD2
j_call: TRBJ2-1
v_call: TRBV28
clone_size: many

cdr3_aa: CATSGRTGDTLGPQYF
cdr3_nt: TGTGCCACCAGTGGGAGAACGGGAGATACATTGGGGCCGCAGTATTTT
d_call: .
j_call: TRBJ2-3
v_call: TRBV24-1
clone_size: .

cdr3_aa: CASSHPTRTGGAETQYF
cdr3_nt: TGTGCCAGCAGCCATCCTACCCGGACAGGGGGCGCGGAGACCCAGTACTTC
d_call: TRBD1
j_call: TRBJ2-5
v_call: TRBV7-8
clone_size: many

cdr3_aa: CASSSLRQAFSYNEQFF
cdr3_nt: TGTGCCAGCAGTTCACTACGACAGGCTTTCTCCTACAATGAGCAGTTCTTC
d_call: .
j_call: TRBJ2-1
v_call: TRBV27
clone_size: few

cdr3_aa: CASSGSSGSGTDTQYF
cdr3_nt: TGTGCCAGCAGTGGGTCTAGCGGGAGCGGTACAGATACGCAGTATTTT
d_call: TRBD2
j_call: TRBJ2-3
v_call: TRBV6-1
clone_size: many

cdr3_aa: CASSLDRGLWDTEAFF
cdr3_nt: TGTGCCAGCAGCTTAGACAGGGGCTTATGGGACACTGAAGCTTTCTTT
d_call: TRBD1
j_call: TRBJ1-1
v_call: TRBV13
clone_size: many

cdr3_aa: CSDSRLEKSTGNYGYTF
cdr3_nt: TGCAGTGATAGCCGGCTGGAAAAATCTACCGGTAACTATGGCTACACCTTC
d_call: .
j_call: TRBJ1-2
v_call: TRBV20-1
clone_size: .

cdr3_aa: CASSPGGTDRNYGHTF
cdr3_nt: TGTGCCAGCTCCCCCGGTGGGACGGATCGTAACTATGGCCACACCTTC
d_call: .
j_call: TRBJ1-2
v_call: TRBV18
clone_size: few

cdr3_aa: CASSSPLGRDGVTDTQYF
cdr3_nt: TGTGCCAGCAGTTCCCCCCTCGGTAGGGATGGTGTGACAGATACGCAGTATTTT
d_call: .
j_call: TRBJ2-3
v_call: TRBV27
clone_size: many

cdr3_aa: CASSPGPSSGETQYF
cdr3_nt: TGTGCCAGCAGCCCGGGACCGTCATCGGGAGAGACCCAGTACTTC
d_call: .
j_call: TRBJ2-5
v_call: TRBV5-5
clone_size: .

cdr3_aa: CASSYRDRRTEAFF
cdr3_nt: TGTGCCAGCAGTTACCGGGACAGACGAACTGAAGCTTTCTTT
d_call: TRBD1
j_call: TRBJ1-1
v_call: TRBV6-2/TRBV6-3
clone_size: many

cdr3_aa: CASSYSTLSGAYTF
cdr3_nt: TGTGCCAGCAGTTACTCGACTTTAAGCGGGGCCTACACCTTC
d_call: .
j_call: TRBJ1-2
v_call: TRBV6-2/TRBV6-3
clone_size: .

cdr3_aa: CASGGKSSETQYF
cdr3_nt: TGTGCCAGCGGTGGGAAGTCTTCGGAGACCCAGTACTTC
d_call: .
j_call: TRBJ2-5
v_call: TRBV28
clone_size: many

cdr3_aa: CSARDWWTNEKLFF
cdr3_nt: TGCAGTGCTAGAGATTGGTGGACTAATGAAAAACTGTTTTTT
d_call: .
j_call: TRBJ1-4
v_call: TRBV20-1
clone_size: many

cdr3_aa: CASSHIGHRGSGELFF
cdr3_nt: TGTGCCAGCTCACATATCGGTCACAGGGGCTCCGGGGAGCTGTTTTTT
d_call: TRBD1
j_call: TRBJ2-2
v_call: TRBV18
clone_size: .

cdr3_aa: CASSPHRTDTQYF
cdr3_nt: TGTGCCAGCTCACCACACCGTACAGATACGCAGTATTTT
d_call: .
j_call: TRBJ2-3
v_call: TRBV18
clone_size: many

cdr3_aa: CASSGGRASNEQFF
cdr3_nt: TGTGCCAGCAGTGGAGGGAGGGCCTCCAATGAGCAGTTCTTC
d_call: TRBD2
j_call: TRBJ2-1
v_call: TRBV25-1
clone_size: .